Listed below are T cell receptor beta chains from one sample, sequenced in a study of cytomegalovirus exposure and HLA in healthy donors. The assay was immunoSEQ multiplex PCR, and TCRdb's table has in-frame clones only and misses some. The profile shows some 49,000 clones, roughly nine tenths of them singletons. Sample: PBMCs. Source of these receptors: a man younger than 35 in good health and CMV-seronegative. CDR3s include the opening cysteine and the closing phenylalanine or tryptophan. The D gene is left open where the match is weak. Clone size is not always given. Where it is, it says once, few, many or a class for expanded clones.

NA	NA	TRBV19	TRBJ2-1	TGTGCCAGTAGTATCGGAGGGAACTCCTACAATGAGCAGTTCTTC	CASSIGGNSYNEQFF
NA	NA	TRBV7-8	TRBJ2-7	TGTGCCAGCAGCATAATGGTGAGCGAGCAGTACTTC	CASSIMVSEQYF
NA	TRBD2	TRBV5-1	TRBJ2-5	TGCGCCAGCAGCTTGGCTAGCGGGAGAGAGACCCAGTACTTC	CASSLASGRETQYF
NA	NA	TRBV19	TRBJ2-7	TGTGCCAGTAGTATAGGAGATTTCTCCTACGAGCAGTACTTC	CASSIGDFSYEQYF
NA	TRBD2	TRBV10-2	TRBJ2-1	TGCGCCAGCAAAGGGACTAGCGGGAGGAATGAGCAGTTCTTC	CASKGTSGRNEQFF
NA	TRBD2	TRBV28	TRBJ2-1	TGTGCCAGCAGTTTATTACCGGACAACAACCCGGGACTAACTTTTAATGAGCAGTTCTTC	CASSLLPDNNPGLTFNEQFF
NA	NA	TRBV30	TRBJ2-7	TGTGCCTGGAGTGTACACCGAAGCTCCTACGAGCAGTACTTC	CAWSVHRSSYEQYF
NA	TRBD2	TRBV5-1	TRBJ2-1	TGCGCCAGCAGCTTAGTAGCGGGCTCCTACAATGAGCAGTTCTTC	CASSLVAGSYNEQFF
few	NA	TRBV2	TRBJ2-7	TGTGCCAGCAGTGTGAGATACGAGCAGTACTTC	CASSVRYEQYF
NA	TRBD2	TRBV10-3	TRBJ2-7	TGTGCCATCAGGTCCGGGACTAGCGGAAATTCGGTCGAGCAGTACTTC	CAIRSGTSGNSVEQYF
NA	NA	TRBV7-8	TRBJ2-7	TGTGCCAGCAGCTTAGTTACAGGTCCTACCTACGAGCAGTACTTC	CASSLVTGPTYEQYF
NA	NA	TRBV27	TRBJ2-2	TGTGCCGCCCGGTTACGGGTAACCGGGGAGCTGTTTTTT	CAARLRVTGELFF
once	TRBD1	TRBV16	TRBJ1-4	TGTGCCAGCAGCTTTCTCGCTACCGGGACAGGGGCTGAAAAACTGTTTTTT	CASSFLATGTGAEKLFF
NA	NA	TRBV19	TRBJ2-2	TGTGCCAGTAGTATAGACGTGACTACTTCCGGGGAGCTGTTTTTT	CASSIDVTTSGELFF
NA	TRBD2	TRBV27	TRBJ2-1	TGTGCCAGCAGTCTCCGACTAGCGGGAGGGCCGGTGGAGTACAATGAGCAGTTCTTC	CASSLRLAGGPVEYNEQFF
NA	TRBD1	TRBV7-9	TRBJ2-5	TGTGCCAGCAGCACGGGGACAGGGACCGGTGAGACCCAGTACTTC	CASSTGTGTGETQYF
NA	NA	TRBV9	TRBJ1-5	TGTGCCAGCAGGGGCCGGGGGACGCAGCCCCAGCATTTT	CASRGRGTQPQHF
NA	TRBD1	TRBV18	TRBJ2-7	TGTGCCAGCTCACCAGCAACAGGGGGCTACGAGCAGTACTTC	CASSPATGGYEQYF
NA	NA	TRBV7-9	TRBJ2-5	TGTGCCAGCAGCTTTACAGGGTCCCCCCAAGAGACCCAGTACTTC	CASSFTGSPQETQYF
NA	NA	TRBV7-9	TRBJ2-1	TGTGCCAGCAGCCAAATCAATGCAGGGGTGAAGAACAATGAGCAGTTCTTC	CASSQINAGVKNNEQFF
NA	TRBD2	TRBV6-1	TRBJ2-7	TGTGCCAGCAGTGAAGCGCTAGCGGGAGGGCCTAACGAGCAGTACTTC	CASSEALAGGPNEQYF
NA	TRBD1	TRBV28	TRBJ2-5	TGTGCCAGCAGTCTCCTTCGGACAGGGCATCTGGAGACCCAGTACTTC	CASSLLRTGHLETQYF
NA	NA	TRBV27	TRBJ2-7	TGTGCCAGCAGTTTCATCGAGACAGACCTATACGAGCAGTACTTC	CASSFIETDLYEQYF
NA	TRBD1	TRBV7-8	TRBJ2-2	TGTGCCAGCAGCTTCGTGACAGGGAAGTATGCCGGGGAGCTGTTTTTT	CASSFVTGKYAGELFF
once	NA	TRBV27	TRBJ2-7	TGTGCCAGCAGTTTATCTAGCGCCAACTCCTACGAGCAGTACTTC	CASSLSSANSYEQYF
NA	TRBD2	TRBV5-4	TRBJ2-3	TGTGCCAGCAGCCTCGGACTAGCGGGAGCAGATACGCAGTATTTT	CASSLGLAGADTQYF
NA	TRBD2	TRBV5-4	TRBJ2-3	TGTGCCAGCAGCTTGGGACGTACTAGCGCAGAGTGGGGTACGCAGTATTTT	CASSLGRTSAEWGTQYF
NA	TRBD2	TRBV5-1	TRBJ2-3	TGCGCCAGCAGCTTGGGAGGTAGCGGGAGTACAGATACGCAGTATTTT	CASSLGGSGSTDTQYF
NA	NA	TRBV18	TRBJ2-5	TGTGCCAGCTCACCACCAGGGGTTGGGGAGACCCAGTACTTC	CASSPPGVGETQYF
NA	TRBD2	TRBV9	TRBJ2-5	TGTGCCAGCAGCGTGGGGAGAGATGGGGGACTACATCAAGAGACCCAGTACTTC	CASSVGRDGGLHQETQYF
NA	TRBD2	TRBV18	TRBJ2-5	TGTGCCAGCTCACCCTCAACTAGCGGGAGCGGAGAGACCCAGTACTTC	CASSPSTSGSGETQYF
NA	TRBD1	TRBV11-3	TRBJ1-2	TGTGCCAGCAGCTTACCGGGACAGAACTATGGCTACACCTTC	CASSLPGQNYGYTF
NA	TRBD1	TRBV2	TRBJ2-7	TGTGCCAGCAGCCCGGGACAGGGGCTGCTCTCGTCCCCCTACGAGCAGTACTTC	CASSPGQGLLSSPYEQYF
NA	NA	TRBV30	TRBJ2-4	TGTGCCTGGAGTGGCTCTCTGGCAGCCAAAAACATTCAGTACTTC	CAWSGSLAAKNIQYF
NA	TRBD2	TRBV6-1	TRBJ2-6	TGTGCCAGCAGTGCTATAGCGGGAGGGGTTCCCTCTGGGGCCAACGTCCTGACTTTC	CASSAIAGGVPSGANVLTF
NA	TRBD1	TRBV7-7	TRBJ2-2	TGTGCCAGCAGCGGGCCGGGACAGGGTTCCTTTGGGGAGCTGTTTTTT	CASSGPGQGSFGELFF
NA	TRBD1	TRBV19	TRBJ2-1	TGTGCCAGTACCTCTCTAGGGACAGGGAGAGTTAGCGATGAGCAGTTCTTC	CASTSLGTGRVSDEQFF
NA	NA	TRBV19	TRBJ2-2	TGTGCCAGTTTTTCTGGAGAGAACACCGGGGAGCTGTTTTTT	CASFSGENTGELFF
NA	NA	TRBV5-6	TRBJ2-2	TGTGCCAGCAGCTTCAGCGGTCTCGAGAGGACCGGGGAGCTGTTTTTT	CASSFSGLERTGELFF
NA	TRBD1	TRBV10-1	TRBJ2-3	TGCGCCAGCAGCTGGACAGGGGACGGGCATACGCAGTATTTT	CASSWTGDGHTQYF
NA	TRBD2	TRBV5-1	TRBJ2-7	TGCGCCAGCAGCTCCGGGCGGCTAGCGGACTACGAGCAGTACTTC	CASSSGRLADYEQYF
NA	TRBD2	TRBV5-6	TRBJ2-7	TGTGCCAGCAGCTTGGAAGAAGCGGGAGGAGAGCAGTACTTC	CASSLEEAGGEQYF
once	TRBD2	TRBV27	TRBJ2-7	TGTGCCAGCAGTTTTACTAGCGATCTCTACGAGCAGTACTTC	CASSFTSDLYEQYF
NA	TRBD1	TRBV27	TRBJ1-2	TGTGCCAGCAGTCGGACAGGGTCATATGGCTACACCTTC	CASSRTGSYGYTF
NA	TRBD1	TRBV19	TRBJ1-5	TGTGCCAGTAGTATAGTTGGGACAGGGTTCGGCAATCAGCCCCAGCATTTT	CASSIVGTGFGNQPQHF
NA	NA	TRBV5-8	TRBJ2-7	TGTGCCAGCAGCTCAACTAGCAACGCCTACGAGCAGTACTTC	CASSSTSNAYEQYF
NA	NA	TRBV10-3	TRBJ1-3	TGTGCCATCAGTGAGTCGGGCCAGTTCGCAGACACCATATATTTT	CAISESGQFADTIYF
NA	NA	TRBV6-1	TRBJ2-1	TGTGCCAGCAGTGAACGTCACTTGCGGGATCCCTCCAGTGAGCAGTTCTTC	CASSERHLRDPSSEQFF
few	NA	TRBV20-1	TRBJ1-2	TGCAGTGCCCAAACTGTTGTTGGCTACACCTTC	CSAQTVVGYTF
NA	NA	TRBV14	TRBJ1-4	TGTGCCAGCAGCGCAGGGGCACGGAATGAAAAACTGTTTTTT	CASSAGARNEKLFF
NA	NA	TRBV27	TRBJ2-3	TGTGCCACCCACCACCCTAGCGCCAGCCATCCCTCGACAGATACGCAGTATTTT	CATHHPSASHPSTDTQYF
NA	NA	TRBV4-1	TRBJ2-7	TGCGCCAGCAGCCAAGAGGGGACTTACGAGCAGTACTTC	CASSQEGTYEQYF
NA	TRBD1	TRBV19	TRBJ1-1	TGTGCCAGTAGTGAGGGACAGGGGGACACTGAAGCTTTCTTT	CASSEGQGDTEAFF
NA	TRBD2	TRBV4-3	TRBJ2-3	TGCGCCAGCAGCCGCCGATCCGGGAGGAGTGACTCCACAGATACGCAGTATTTT	CASSRRSGRSDSTDTQYF
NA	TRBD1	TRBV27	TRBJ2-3	TGTGCCAGCAGTTTGAGGGCAGGGGGCTCCAAAGATACGCAGTATTTT	CASSLRAGGSKDTQYF
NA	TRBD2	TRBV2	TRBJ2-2	TGTGCCAGCAGTGAAGCGAGGCTAGCGGGAGGAGGAGGCGGGGAGCTGTTTTTT	CASSEARLAGGGGGELFF
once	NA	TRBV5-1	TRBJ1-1	TGCGCCAGCGCAGAGGGGGGGATGAACACTGAAGCTTTCTTT	CASAEGGMNTEAFF
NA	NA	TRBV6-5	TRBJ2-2	TGTGCCAGCAGTTTTAGCGGCGGGGAGCTGTTTTTT	CASSFSGGELFF
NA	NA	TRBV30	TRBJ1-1	TGTGCCTGGAGTATACTCAACACTGAAGCTTTCTTT	CAWSILNTEAFF